This T cell receptor beta chain was identified in a study of CD8+CD57+ T cells in acquired aplastic anemia. Turning to the study itself: Mean yield of DNA from sorted CD4+ and CD8+ cells was about 3.2 ug.

The patients chosen for sequencing had shown expansion of CD8+CD57+ cells (detected by flow cytometry). Among the patients, all had severe acquired aplastic anemia. Genomic DNA, the template, was used for profiling of the TCR beta VDJ and CDR3. TCRdb passed the reads through MiXCR, listing each CDR3 protein once. The table lists just over 150,000 distinct CDR3 sequences, roughly 48% of them singletons, with roughly 29% in the top ten. Germline V gene lookup returns CDR1 LNHDA and CDR2 SQIVND (reference sequence). Trimming left V 3 bases short and J 3 bases short, with 12 bases between. CDR3 length: 15 residues. The table lists this clonotype with many counts. Its antigen is currently unknown. Findings and caveats of the study: With respect to CD8+ Simpson's diversity, patients and controls did not differ significantly.

The origin of this receptor is a human donor with aplastic anemia. The rearrangement links TRBV19 to TRBJ2-1; D is uncertain. The sample comprised sorted CD4+, CD8+, or CD8+CD57+ T cells (not recorded which) from PBMCs. CDR3 coding DNA: TGTGCCAGTAGTATTTGGGTGGAAGGCTACAATGAGCAGTTCTTC. It specifies CASSIWVEGYNEQFF.